This T cell receptor (beta chain) was observed in a study of blood T cell repertoires in COVID-19. Generated by immunoSEQ multiplex PCR, the TCRdb table keeps only in-frame clones and is missing some. The repertoire holds roughly 46,000 clones, with roughly 86% as singletons. Trimming cost V 0 bases and J 1 base; bases outside gene matches: 6. Looked up from germline, CDR1 is GTSNPN and CDR2 is SVGIG (reference sequence). The CDR3 contains 17 residues. Sequencing input: PBMCs or T cells enriched from blood (not recorded which). The TCR was taken from a woman aged 50 to 65 who had recovered from COVID-19. The chain carries TRBV30 and TRBJ1-5; 10 bases agree with TRBD1. The CDR3 DNA sequence: TGTGCCTGGAGTGTGCGGACAGGGGGATGGAGCAATCAGCCCCAGCATTTT. It specifies CAWSVRTGGWSNQPQHF.